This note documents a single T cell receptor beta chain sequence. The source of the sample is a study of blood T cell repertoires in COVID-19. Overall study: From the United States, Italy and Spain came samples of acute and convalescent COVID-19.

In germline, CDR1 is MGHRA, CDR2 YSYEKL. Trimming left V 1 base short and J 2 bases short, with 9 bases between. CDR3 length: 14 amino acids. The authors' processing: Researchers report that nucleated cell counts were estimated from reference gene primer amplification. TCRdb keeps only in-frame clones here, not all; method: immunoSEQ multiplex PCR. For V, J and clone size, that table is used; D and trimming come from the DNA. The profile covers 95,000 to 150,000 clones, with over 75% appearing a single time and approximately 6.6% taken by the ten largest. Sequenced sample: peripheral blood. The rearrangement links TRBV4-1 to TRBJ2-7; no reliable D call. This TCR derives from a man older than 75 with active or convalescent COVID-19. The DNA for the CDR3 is TGCGCCAGCAGCCAAGTTGTCAGGACCTACGAGCAGTACTTC. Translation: CASSQVVRTYEQYF.